One and the same sample provided the 27 T cell receptor beta chains below, sequenced in a study of T cell repertoires in cytomegalovirus infection. One entry per CDR3 protein, called by TCRdb with MiXCR from the reads. This sample carries nearly 550,000 distinct CDR3 sequences, about 15% of them seen once, and the ten largest clones take 24%. The specimen sequenced was CD8+ T cells from PBMCs. These receptors were collected from a human donor in good health (CMV status not recorded). Some clones in this sample may be carry-over from other donors' samples.

In this sample, this clonotype turned up many times. The rearrangement joins TRBV15 to TRBJ2-5, with 7 bases lining up with TRBD2. The CDR3 totals 16 residues. V lost 3 bases, J lost 1 base, and 8 bases stayed unmatched. Germline lookup yields CDR1 LNHNV and CDR2 YYDKDF (reference sequence). CDR3 residues: CATSRDKRDRQETQYF. For the CDR3, the DNA is TGTGCCACCAGCAGGGATAAGCGGGATCGCCAAGAGACCCAGTACTTC.

This clonotype was observed many times. The gene calls are TRBV11-2 and TRBJ1-1; maybe TRBD1 (5 bases). The CDR3 sequence is 16 residues long. Germline V gene data show CDR1 as SGHAT and CDR2 as FQNNGV. V lost 1 base, J lost 5 bases, and 17 bases lay in between. The CDR3 DNA is TGTGCCAGCAGCTTAGTGATGGGGGGATTAGGTACTGAAGCTTTCTTT. This sequence encodes CASSLVMGGLGTEAFF.

This clonotype was detected ten times or more. The chain recombines TRBV10-1 with TRBJ2-2; 9 bases line up with TRBD1. The CDR3 has 16 residues. CDR1 is WNHNN and CDR2 is SYGVQD in the germline V gene (reference sequence). With 1 base clipped from V and 4 bases from J, the junction kept 4 bases outside the gene matches. The CDR3 coding sequence is TGCGCCAGCAGTGAGTTCCGGGACAGGGCCACCGGGGAGCTGTTTTTT. Amino acids: CASSEFRDRATGELFF.

Worth noting for this clonotype: This may come from a read error, since a much larger clone is one base off. The CDR3 ends on some other residue instead of the conserved phenylalanine or tryptophan, so this is likely a read error. The DNA is omitted, as the CDR3 cannot be located on it reliably, and the CDR3 follows TCRdb's listing. The V and J genes are TRBV6-1 and TRBJ1-2; no DNA check was done on the table's D call, TRBD1. Germline V gene sequence: CDR1 MNHNS, CDR2 SASEGT. A total of 12 residues make up the CDR3, ends included. CDR3 sequence reads: CASSDARQEHTL.

This clonotype was counted many times. The chain combines TRBV5-5 with TRBJ2-5, with TRBD2 matching over 16 bases. Germline V lookup: CDR1 SGHKS, CDR2 YYEKEE (reference sequence). With V trimmed by 4 bases and J by 5 bases, 5 bases remained unmatched. The CDR3 spans 16 residues. CDR3 sequence reads: CASSGTSGGAAETQYF. As DNA, the CDR3 is TGTGCCAGCAGCGGGACTAGCGGGGGGGCCGCTGAGACCCAGTACTTC.

This clonotype has a count of ten or more. This chain joins TRBV6-1 and TRBJ2-1, with D maybe TRBD2 (6 bases). The CDR3 is made up of 16 amino acids. Trimming removed 8 bases at V and 5 bases at J, with 22 bases between. Germline loops: CDR1 MNHNS, CDR2 SASEGT. Written as DNA, the CDR3 is TGTGCCAGCCCCGTTGACGGGGGACCCGAGGACAATGAGCAGTTCTTC. This gives the protein CASPVDGGPEDNEQFF.

This clonotype was counted at least ten times. The rearrangement joins TRBV7-8 to TRBJ2-3, with 7 nucleotides matching TRBD2. J was trimmed by 2 bases and V by 6 bases; bases with no gene match: 11. The CDR3 is 16 residues long. CDR1 is SGHVS and CDR2 is FQNEAQ in the germline V gene. As DNA, the CDR3 is TGTGCCAGCAGTTTGACCCCGGCGGGAGCCACAGATACGCAGTATTTT. Amino acids: CASSLTPAGATDTQYF.

This clonotype was seen at least ten times. This rearrangement joins TRBV6-5 to TRBJ2-7; 7 positions match TRBD1. The V gene's germline CDR1 is MNHEY and CDR2 SVGAGI. V was clipped by 2 bases and J by 0 bases; unmatched bases: 1. This CDR3 comprises 14 residues. The CDR3 loop is CASSYGDSSYEQYF. The CDR3 DNA follows: TGTGCCAGCAGTTACGGGGACAGCTCCTACGAGCAGTACTTC.

In its sample, this clonotype was seen a few times. J is TRBJ2-5 and V is TRBV9; TRBD2 matches at 7 bases. From germline, CDR1 is SGDLS and CDR2 YYNGEE. With 6 bases clipped from V and 4 bases from J, the junction kept 15 bases outside the gene matches. The CDR3 has 16 amino acids. DNA of the CDR3: TGTGCCAGCACTCCACGCCGGGGGGAGGCTGGAGAGACCCAGTACTTC. Translated, it gives CASTPRRGEAGETQYF.

This clonotype was recorded many times. The V gene is TRBV7-9, the J gene TRBJ1-2, with 7 bases identical to TRBD1. The trim removed 5 bases at V and 4 bases at J, leaving 13 bases unmatched. The CDR3 runs 16 residues. In germline, CDR1 is SEHNR, CDR2 FQNEAQ (reference sequence). In DNA form, the CDR3 reads TGTGCCAGCAGCCCCGTAGTCAGGGGGGATGTCTATGGCTACACCTTC. It is translated as CASSPVVRGDVYGYTF.

This clonotype was detected only a few times. The V call is TRBV6-4, the J call TRBJ2-1, with 8 positions matching TRBD2. The CDR3 is made up of 15 amino acids. The germline V gene has CDR1 MRHNA and CDR2 SNTAGT. The junction had 4 bases not matched to a gene; V was cut back by 3 bases and J by 3 bases. DNA of the CDR3: TGTGCCAGCAGTGAAAGCGGGGGTAGCTACAATGAGCAGTTCTTC. Translating gives CASSESGGSYNEQFF.

This clonotype was recorded many times. CDR3 in amino acids: CASSSGRGQETQYF. The CDR3 DNA reads as TGTGCCAGCAGTTCTGGCAGGGGGCAAGAGACCCAGTACTTC. The chain employs TRBV27 and TRBJ2-5; TRBD1 agrees at 7 bases. The germline V gene encodes CDR1 MNHEY and CDR2 SMNVEV (reference sequence). V was pared by 4 bases and J by 2 bases, with 4 bases of the junction left unmatched. The CDR3 loop spans 14 amino acids.

There are many counts of this clonotype. The chain uses TRBV7-3 and TRBJ1-6; no definite D call. The V end lost 4 bases, the J end lost 6 bases, and 10 bases lay between the germline ends. Germline values: CDR1 SGHTA, CDR2 FQGTGA. The CDR3 is 14 residues long. DNA of the CDR3: TGTGCCAGCAGCTCCGGGAAACCTAATTCACCCCTCCACTTT. It is translated as CASSSGKPNSPLHF. The full variable domain, its missing parts supplied by reference TRBV7-3 and TRBJ1-6, is GAGVSQTPSNKVTEKGKYVELRCDPISGHTALYWYRQSLGQGPEFLIYFQGTGAADDSGLPNDRFFAVRPEGSVSTLKIQRTERGDSAVYLCASSSGKPNSPLHFGNGTRLTVT.

This clonotype was seen a handful of times. The genes are TRBV4-1 and TRBJ2-7, with D possibly being TRBD1 (5 bases). CDR3 length equals 17 residues. Germline V lookup: CDR1 MGHRA, CDR2 YSYEKL. Trimming left V 1 base short and J 3 bases short, with 19 bases between. The CDR3 reads CASSQVPLGSGNYEQYF. The CDR3 region has the DNA TGCGCCAGCAGCCAAGTTCCTCTGGGCTCAGGGAACTACGAGCAGTACTTC.

The sample holds a few counts of this clonotype. CDR3 residues: CASSELGVREAFF. CDR3 coding DNA: TGTGCCAGCAGTGAATTAGGCGTCAGAGAAGCTTTCTTT. The chain recombines TRBV25-1 with TRBJ1-1, with D unclear. Per the germline V gene, CDR1 is MGHDK and CDR2 is SYGVNS. Trimming cost V 1 base and J 8 bases, with 11 bases left between them. The CDR3 runs 13 residues.

With respect to this clonotype: Given a much more abundant clone one base away, this may be a read error. The J gene is TRBJ1-1, the V gene TRBV3-1; no definite D call. The CDR3 covers 17 residues. Trimming removed 4 bases from V and 0 bases from J, with 18 bases in between. Germline V CDR1 and CDR2: LGHDT, YNNKEL (reference sequence). The CDR3 DNA reads TGTGCCAGCAGCCCAGACTACGGGGAGGAACTGAACACTGAAGCTTTCTTT. Its translation is CASSPDYGEELNTEAFF. The variable domain in full, with the rest retrieved from reference TRBV3-1 and TRBJ1-1, is DTAVSQTPKYLVTQMGNDKSIKCEQNLGHDTMYWYKQDSKKFLKIMFSYNNKELIINETVPNRFSPKSPDKAHLNLHINSLELGDSAVYFCASSPDYGEELNTEAFFGQGTRLTVV.

Many counts were recorded for this clonotype. This chain uses TRBV5-4 with TRBJ1-1, with D uncertain. This CDR3 comprises 12 residues. V lost 1 base to trimming and J lost 8 bases, with 9 bases between them. The V gene's germline CDR1 is SGHNT and CDR2 YYREEE (reference sequence). The CDR3: CASSLNPREAFF. In nucleotides, the CDR3 is TGTGCCAGCAGCTTGAATCCCCGGGAAGCTTTCTTT.

This clonotype appeared many times. The V and J genes are TRBV28 and TRBJ2-1; D not certain. Germline V gene lookup returns CDR1 MDHEN and CDR2 SYDVKM. This CDR3 spans 14 amino acids. V shed 8 bases and J shed 4 bases, with 15 bases lying between them. The CDR3 bases are TGTGCCAGCCTACCGGGCGCAAATTACAATGAGCAGTTCTTC. Translated: CASLPGANYNEQFF.

The table lists this clonotype with many counts. The chain combines TRBV7-9 with TRBJ1-1; D is uncertain. V lost 2 bases, J lost 11 bases, and 9 bases lay in between. Germline V lookup: CDR1 SEHNR, CDR2 FQNEAQ (reference sequence). The CDR3 is 11 amino acids. The CDR3 loop is CASSLYPWAFF. The CDR3 bases are TGTGCCAGCAGCTTATACCCCTGGGCTTTCTTT.

This clonotype was observed a few times. The chain uses TRBV5-4 and TRBJ1-1, with D tentatively TRBD1 (5 bases). V lost 2 bases to trimming and J lost 4 bases, with 12 bases between them. CDR1 and CDR2 from the germline V gene are SGHNT and YYREEE (reference sequence). The CDR3 consists of 14 residues. In DNA form, the CDR3 reads TGTGCCAGCAGCTTAGCCTTCGGGGGCACTGAAGCTTTCTTT. It yields the protein CASSLAFGGTEAFF.

This clonotype has a handful of counts. The V and J genes are TRBV2 and TRBJ2-3; D might be TRBD2 (5 bases). This CDR3 is built from 10 residues. Germline lookup yields CDR1 SNHLY and CDR2 FYNNEI. The V end lost 7 bases, the J end lost 11 bases, and 10 bases lay between the germline ends. CDR3 amino acids: CASKGERQYF. CDR3 nucleotide sequence: TGTGCCAGCAAGGGAGAGCGGCAGTATTTT. Looking up the rest from reference TRBV2 and TRBJ2-3 gives the full variable domain: EPEVTQTPSHQVTQMGQEVILRCVPISNHLYFYWYRQILGQKVEFLVSFYNNEISEKSEIFDDQFSVERPDGSNFTLKIRSTKLEDSAMYFCASKGERQYFGPGTRLTVL.

This clonotype was counted only a few times. The V gene is TRBV4-1, the J gene TRBJ2-3; 11 bases line up with TRBD2. Germline V lookup: CDR1 MGHRA, CDR2 YSYEKL. With V trimmed by 1 base and J by 4 bases, 1 base remained unmatched. The CDR3 totals 15 residues. CDR3 sequence (DNA): TGCGCCAGCAGCCAAGTAGCGGGGGGGTCAGATACGCAGTATTTT. This encodes CASSQVAGGSDTQYF.

The J gene is TRBJ2-7, the V gene TRBV27; 7 bases agree with TRBD2. With 5 bases clipped from V and 0 bases from J, the junction kept 4 bases outside the gene matches. Germline CDR1 and CDR2: MNHEY and SMNVEV (reference sequence). The CDR3 spans 14 residues. The CDR3 spells CASSPTSSSYEQYF. DNA of the CDR3: TGTGCCAGCAGTCCGACTAGCTCCTCCTACGAGCAGTACTTC.

This clonotype has only a few counts. This chain connects TRBV6-1 to TRBJ1-1; D not certain. Germline CDR1 reads MNHNS; CDR2 reads SASEGT. Trimming took 4 bases from V and 1 from J, leaving 7 bases between them. This CDR3 region has 13 residues. Here the CDR3 reads CASSAYRNTEAFF. The DNA of the CDR3 is TGTGCCAGCAGTGCCTACAGGAACACTGAAGCTTTCTTT.

This clonotype has just a few counts. This sequence joins TRBV4-2 and TRBJ1-2; D is ambiguous. Between the trimmed V and J ends, which lost 0 bases and 8 bases, there was a span of 13 bases. Germline-derived CDR1 and CDR2 are LGHNA and YNFKEQ. The CDR3 is 14 residues long. The CDR3 DNA reads as TGTGCCAGCAGCCAAGAGACTGAGGTGAGAGGCTACACCTTC. Translating gives CASSQETEVRGYTF.

This sequence joins TRBV5-6 and TRBJ1-2; D is unclear. CDR1 and CDR2 from the germline V gene are SGHDT and YYEEEE. V was pared by 1 base and J by 8 bases, with 9 bases between. The CDR3 is 12 residues long. CDR3 sequence reads: CASSLYDSGYTF. The CDR3 DNA follows: TGTGCCAGCAGCTTGTATGACTCCGGCTACACCTTC.

This clonotype was seen at least ten times. This chain uses TRBV7-3 with TRBJ1-1; the match to TRBD1 covers 9 bases. Trimming at V came to 6 bases and at J to 2 bases, leaving 7 bases not matched to a gene. Germline assignment: CDR1 SGHTA and CDR2 FQGTGA. This CDR3 contains 15 residues. In nucleotides, the CDR3 is TGTGCCAGCAGTTCTGAGGGACAGGGAAACACTGAAGCTTTCTTT. Its protein is CASSSEGQGNTEAFF.